This T cell receptor (beta chain) is drawn from a study of blood T cells in healthy people across ages (dated by TCRdb to the mid-2010s). About the investigation overall: Template switching captured roughly one uniquely barcoded TCR beta cDNA molecule per two T cells in model experiments. To track age-related changes in TCR beta repertoire diversity, the study relied on deep sequencing normalized with unique cDNA molecular identifiers. Donors were grouped into four age groups: young (average approximately 15 years), middle-aged (roughly 37), aged (about 60) and long-lived (around 80). Using the same blood draw, the study looked at two additional independent replicas of 1 million unique cDNA reads for two donors, one aged 18 to 30 and the other aged 80 or older. To avoid experimental bias, donors of different ages were randomly spread across the sequencing lanes. Beyond this particular receptor, the publication reports: Donor CMV infection status was unknown, potentially confounding age-related changes in expanded clonotypes. As age increased, observed TCR beta diversity per million T cells dropped in a roughly linear way, and a significant reduction was already evident by age about 40. Bulk unsorted PBMC profiling prevented conclusive comparison of naive and antigen-experienced compartments. The percentage of naive T cells measured by flow cytometry correlated strongly with observed TCR beta diversity. Compared with the aged group, more naive CD4+ T cells, fewer expanded clones and increased TCR diversity were shown by the long-lived group, suggesting age selection. Estimates of total diversity based on one million sequenced T cells were considered lower bounds and underestimates.

Library generation was performed with 5' RACE. Sequencing took place on an Illumina HiSeq 2500. A second PCR of roughly 7 to 12 cycles was run with a J-beta primer mix and a sample-barcoded 5' primer. A unique molecular identifier was introduced onto each TCR beta cDNA molecule by a template-switch 5' adaptor carrying 12 random nucleotides. At least 2.5 million CDR3-containing paired-end reads were obtained from each sample. First-strand cDNA was synthesized from all RNA with the Mint cDNA synthesis kit, primed by a TRBC-specific oligonucleotide. After uracil-DNA glycosylase treatment, a first 18-cycle PCR used universal primers M1SS and BC2_uni_R on all cDNA. Under the source paper's analysis protocol: For normalization, 1 million high-quality reads were randomly selected from each sample, with every read carrying a distinct molecular identifier. Reads with shared molecular identifiers were discarded instead of being binned into consensus sequences. MiTCR, set to a Q25 quality threshold and the strictest error-elimination algorithm, was used for CDR3 identification, clonotype clustering and error correction. A nonparametric unseen species model with Euler transformation was used to estimate lower-bound total TCR beta diversity. TCRdb passed the public sequencing reads through fastp at Q25 and MiXCR, retaining productive beta sequences. Every CDR3 protein is listed once, alongside the most common genes and DNA of its rows. TCRdb's processing, not the authors', yielded these V and J calls. For this sample there are about 1,000,000 distinct CDR3 sequences; under 45% appear just once. Of the sample, under 20% is held by the ten largest clones.

The donors were around 39 Caucasian individuals from Russia, aged roughly 6 to 100 years, who were systemically healthy. Each donor gave 8 to 10 milliliters of peripheral blood, collected into EDTA-treated Vacutainer tubes. Ficoll-Paque density-gradient centrifugation was used to isolate PBMCs, with at least 6 million per sample. Total RNA was extracted from PBMCs with Trizol reagent, with at least 6 micrograms obtained per sample. For every donor, an aliquot of PBMCs went through flow cytometry to measure the percentages of naive CD45RAhigh/CD27high T cells. This clonotype turned up a few times. Its antigen specificity is not known. The input lacks base qualities; no much larger clone sits a single base away. In the germline V gene, CDR1 corresponds to SGHVS and CDR2 to FQNEAQ. The cysteine opens and the phenylalanine closes a CDR3 of 15 amino acids. Only CDR3 DNA is held: 45 bases, read in frame from base 1. V is cut by 6 bases and J by 2 bases, and the space between the germline ends is 17 bases.

Sequencing was done on a sample of blood. The rearranged segments are TRBV7-8 and TRBJ2-7; the D gene is perhaps TRBD1, on 6 matching bases. This TCR came from a woman aged 55 to 70 in good health. The DNA sequence is TGTGCCAGCAGACCTCGACAGGCTCTTCCCTACGAGCAGTACTTC. This gives the protein CASRPRQALPYEQYF.